This T cell receptor (beta chain) was identified in a study of blood T cell repertoires in COVID-19. Sequencing used immunoSEQ multiplex PCR; TCRdb keeps in-frame clones, though not all of them. The table has fewer than 200,000 clones, 70% to 90% seen once. Trimming cost V 3 bases and J 4 bases, with 9 bases left between them. This CDR3 region has 13 residues. The germline CDR1 and CDR2 sequences are LNHDA and SQIVND (reference sequence). Remarks on this clone: Other DNA variants within this sample encode the same CDR3.

This clonotype originated in an older woman with COVID-19, enrolled during active disease. The source material was peripheral blood. The rearrangement joins TRBV19 to TRBJ2-5, with D possibly being TRBD1 (6 bases). DNA for the CDR3: TGTGCCAGTAGTATCGCAGGGGTAGAGACCCAGTACTTC. It translates to CASSIAGVETQYF.